This T cell receptor (beta chain) was captured by sequencing in a study of T-cell memory formation after mild COVID-19 (TCRdb year 2021). With regard to the full study: TCR sequence clusters from the two donors were found to be largely donor specific. The cohort was made up of two young adult volunteers, one female and one male, who were previously healthy. Longitudinal TCRalpha and TCRbeta repertoire sequencing tracked T-cell clones expanding and contracting after mild COVID-19 in a couple of donors.

Ficoll-Paque density gradient centrifugation was the method used to isolate PBMCs. The reads were generated on an Illumina NovaSeq 6000. TCRalpha and TCRbeta cDNA libraries were constructed by 5'RACE with constant-segment primers, with sample barcodes and unique molecular identifiers being introduced. Trizol reagent was used to extract RNA from every sample. Library amplification was performed in two PCR steps, and a second sample barcode and Illumina TruSeq adapters were introduced in the second step. Sequencing of the libraries was done on an Illumina NovaSeq, producing 2 x 150 bp paired-end reads. The authors processed their data as follows. The reads were demultiplexed and collapsed into UMI-guided consensus sequences using migec v1.2.7. With mixcr v2.1.11, UMI consensuses were aligned to TRA and TRB V and J templates and assembled into clonotypes. Expanded or contracted clonotypes were those called significant by both edgeR and NoisET, with noise models trained on biological replicates. For edgeR calls, a false discovery rate-adjusted p below 0.01 and a log2 fold-change threshold of 1 were applied. As an exploratory analysis of dynamics, PCA with hierarchical clustering was applied to max-normalized trajectories of the 1000 most abundant clonotypes. Separately sequenced CD4+ and CD8+ repertoires were used to assign the CD4 or CD8 phenotype of responding clones. TCRdb trimmed the raw reads at Q25, called clones with MiXCR and kept productive beta chains. A single entry per CDR3 protein holds the most common genes and DNA from its merged rows. For this entry, the V and J calls and clone size follow TCRdb and not the study's own pipeline. A total of some 450,000 distinct CDR3 sequences appear in this sample, roughly 20% of them only once. Clones ranked in the top ten supply 7.5% to 9.5% of the sample.

This clonotype has only a few counts. Its antigen is unknown. Qualities for individual bases were not recorded, and no much larger clone is one base off. Study-level results and caveats: Some responding clones were detected in pre-infection memory, suggesting pre-existing cross-reactive memory T cells joined the SARS-CoV-2 response. Clones that contracted from day 15 to 85 showed balanced CD4/CD8 phenotypes, whereas a second wave of clones that expanded from day 15 to 37 leaned towards CD4+. Only a couple of mild cases were covered by the study, and larger cohorts that include severe cases with pre-infection samples were considered necessary. The second-wave clones that peaked on day 37 were not confirmed to be SARS-CoV-2 specific. Contracting CD4+ clones turned up mainly in the CM and EM memory subsets, whereas EMRA was where CD8+ clones were enriched.

The CDR1 and CDR2 encoded by the germline V gene are SQVTM and ANQGSEA. From its cysteine to its phenylalanine, the CDR3 spans 17 amino acids. Only the CDR3 portion is preserved as DNA: 51 bases, with reading frame beginning at the first base. The junction shows trimming of 2 bases on V and 1 base on J, and the gene matches do not reach 10 bases of it. Sample: PBMCs or a T cell subset sorted from them (not recorded which). This sequence was found in an adult woman who had mild COVID-19 (a few samples of this study predate the infection). The sample titles of this study are shuffled in the database, so cell type and time point are left out; the donor was told from shared clones. The V and J segments used are TRBV29-1 and TRBJ2-3; the junction holds 9 bases that match TRBD2. The nucleotide sequence reads TGCAGCGTTGAACGGGCGGGAGGGCCAACGGGCACAGATACGCAGTATTTT. Its protein is CSVERAGGPTGTDTQYF.